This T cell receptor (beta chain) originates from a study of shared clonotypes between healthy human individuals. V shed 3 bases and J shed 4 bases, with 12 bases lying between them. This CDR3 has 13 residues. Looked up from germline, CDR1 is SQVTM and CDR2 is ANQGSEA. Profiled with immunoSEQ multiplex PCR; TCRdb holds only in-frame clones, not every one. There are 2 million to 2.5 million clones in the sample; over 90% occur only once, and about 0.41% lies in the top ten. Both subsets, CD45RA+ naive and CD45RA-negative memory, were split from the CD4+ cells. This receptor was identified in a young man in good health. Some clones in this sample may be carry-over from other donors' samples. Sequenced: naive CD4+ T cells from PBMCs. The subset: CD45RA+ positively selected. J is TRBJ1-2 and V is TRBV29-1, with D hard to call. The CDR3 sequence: CSVDLIGSYGYTF. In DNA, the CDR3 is TGCAGCGTTGATCTGATAGGCTCCTATGGCTACACCTTC.